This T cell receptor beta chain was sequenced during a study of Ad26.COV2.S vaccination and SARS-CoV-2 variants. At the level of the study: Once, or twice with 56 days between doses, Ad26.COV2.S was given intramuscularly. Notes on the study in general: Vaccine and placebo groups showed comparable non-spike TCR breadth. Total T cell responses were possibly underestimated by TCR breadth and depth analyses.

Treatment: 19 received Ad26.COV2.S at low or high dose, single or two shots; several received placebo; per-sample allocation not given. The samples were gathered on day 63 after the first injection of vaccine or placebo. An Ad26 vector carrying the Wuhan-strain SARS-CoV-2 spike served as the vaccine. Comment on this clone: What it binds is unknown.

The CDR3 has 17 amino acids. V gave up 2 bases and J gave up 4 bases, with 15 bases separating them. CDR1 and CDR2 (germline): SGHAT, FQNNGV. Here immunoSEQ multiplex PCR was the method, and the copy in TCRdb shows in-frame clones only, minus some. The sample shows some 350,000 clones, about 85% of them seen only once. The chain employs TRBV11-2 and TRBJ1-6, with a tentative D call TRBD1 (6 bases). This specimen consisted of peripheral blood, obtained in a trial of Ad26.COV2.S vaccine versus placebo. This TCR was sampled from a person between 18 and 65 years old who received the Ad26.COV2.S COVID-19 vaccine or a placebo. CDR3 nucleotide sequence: TGTGCCAGCAGCTTACGCGGGGGGGCGGTTTATAATTCACCCCTCCACTTT. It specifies CASSLRGGAVYNSPLHF.